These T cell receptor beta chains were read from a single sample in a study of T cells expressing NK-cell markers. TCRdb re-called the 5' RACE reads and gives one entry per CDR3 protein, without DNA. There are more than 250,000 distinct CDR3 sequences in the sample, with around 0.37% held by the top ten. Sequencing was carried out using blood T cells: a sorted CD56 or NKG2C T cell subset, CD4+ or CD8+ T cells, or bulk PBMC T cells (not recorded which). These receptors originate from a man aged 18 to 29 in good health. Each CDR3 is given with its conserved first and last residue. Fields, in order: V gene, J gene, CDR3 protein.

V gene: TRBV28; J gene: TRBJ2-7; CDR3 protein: CASSYTYRDSSYEQYF
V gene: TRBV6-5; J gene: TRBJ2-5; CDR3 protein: CASSSGTGRPETQYF
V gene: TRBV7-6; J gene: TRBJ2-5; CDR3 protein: CASSLSSGNQETQYF
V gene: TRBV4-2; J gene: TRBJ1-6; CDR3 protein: CASSQVARVQSPLHF
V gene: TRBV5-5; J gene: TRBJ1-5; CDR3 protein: CASSLDGEWGQPQHF
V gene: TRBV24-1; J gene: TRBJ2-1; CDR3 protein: CATSDSGTGGLGGSYNEQFF
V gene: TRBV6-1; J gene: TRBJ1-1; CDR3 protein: CASSDRDTWTTEAFF
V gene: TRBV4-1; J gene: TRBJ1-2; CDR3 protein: CASSLATDGYGYTF
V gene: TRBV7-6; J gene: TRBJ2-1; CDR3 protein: CASSPPSLVRPNEQFF
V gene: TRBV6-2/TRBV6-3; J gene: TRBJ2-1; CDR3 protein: CASSYSSLVRGLGQFF
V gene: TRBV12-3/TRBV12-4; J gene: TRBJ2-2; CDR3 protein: CASSFTGSNTGELFF
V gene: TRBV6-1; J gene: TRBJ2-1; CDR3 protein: CASSELADSYNEQFF
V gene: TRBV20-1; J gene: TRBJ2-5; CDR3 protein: CSASRLAGGVRKETQYF
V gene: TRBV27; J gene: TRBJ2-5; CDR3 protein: CASRPTGAPRETQYF
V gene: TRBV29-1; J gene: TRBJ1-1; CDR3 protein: CSVGSGVTEAFF
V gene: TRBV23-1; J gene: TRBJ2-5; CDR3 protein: CASSQEVSETQYF
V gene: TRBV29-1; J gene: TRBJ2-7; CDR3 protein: CSVRQEYEQYF
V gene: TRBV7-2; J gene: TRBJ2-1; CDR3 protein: CASSLAGDKGNEQFF
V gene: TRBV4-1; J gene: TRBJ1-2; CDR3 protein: CASSPLWGQAYGYTF
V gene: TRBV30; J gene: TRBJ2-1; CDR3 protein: CAWTPWGNAMQFF
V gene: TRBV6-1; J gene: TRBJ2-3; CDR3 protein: CASIEGRRSTDTQYF
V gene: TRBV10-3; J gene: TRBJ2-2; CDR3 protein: CAISEGTSGIKGGELFF
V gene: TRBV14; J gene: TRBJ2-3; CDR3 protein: CASSADRSRTDTQYF
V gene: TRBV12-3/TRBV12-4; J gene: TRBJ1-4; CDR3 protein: CASSYPGLTEKLFF
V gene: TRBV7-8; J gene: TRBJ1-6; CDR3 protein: CASSLAARDSSYNSPLHF
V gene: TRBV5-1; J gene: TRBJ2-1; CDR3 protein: CASSLGVGQRNYNEQFF
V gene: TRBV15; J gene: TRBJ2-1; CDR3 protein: CATSRLLGSNINEQFF
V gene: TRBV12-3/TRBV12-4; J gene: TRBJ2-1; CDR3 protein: CASSYRDEQFF
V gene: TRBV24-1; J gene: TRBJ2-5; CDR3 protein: CATSEGWGETQYF
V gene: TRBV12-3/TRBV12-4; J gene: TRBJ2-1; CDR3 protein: CASSTGRSYNEQFF
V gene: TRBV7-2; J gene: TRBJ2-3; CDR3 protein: CASSSAWGDTQYF
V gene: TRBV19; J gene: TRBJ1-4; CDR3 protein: CASSLGPGQGVILLFF
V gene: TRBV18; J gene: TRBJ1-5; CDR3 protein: CASSPGTGGGNQPQHF
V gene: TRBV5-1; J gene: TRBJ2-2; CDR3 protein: CASSPRLAGGSGELFF
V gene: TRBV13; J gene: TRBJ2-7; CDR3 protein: CASSLGPAGEYEQYF
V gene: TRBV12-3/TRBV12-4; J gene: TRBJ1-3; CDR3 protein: CASTPGARGNTIYF
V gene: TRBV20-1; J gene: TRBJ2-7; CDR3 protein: CSARTPTGSSYEQYF
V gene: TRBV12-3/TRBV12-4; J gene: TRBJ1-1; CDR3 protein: CASSLGRGGNAEAFF
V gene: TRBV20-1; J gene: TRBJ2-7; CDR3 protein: CSARVGLGTYEQYF
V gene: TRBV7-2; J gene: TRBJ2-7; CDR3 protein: CASSFQGAHEQYF
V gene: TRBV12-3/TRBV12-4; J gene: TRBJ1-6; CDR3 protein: CASSRTGGNSPLHF
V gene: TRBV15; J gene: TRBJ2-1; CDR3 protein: CATSRIRTSGALSNEQFF
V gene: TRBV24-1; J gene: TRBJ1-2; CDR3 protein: CATRPSGTGVGYTF
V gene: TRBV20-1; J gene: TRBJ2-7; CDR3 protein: CSADTQGALNEQYF
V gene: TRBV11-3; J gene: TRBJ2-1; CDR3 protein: CASSRRDTEQFF
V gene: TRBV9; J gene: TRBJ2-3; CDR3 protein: CASSVEGTPRTDTQYF
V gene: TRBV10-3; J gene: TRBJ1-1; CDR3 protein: CAKRDRSNTEAFF
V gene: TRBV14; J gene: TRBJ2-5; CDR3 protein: CASSQGAGAETQYF
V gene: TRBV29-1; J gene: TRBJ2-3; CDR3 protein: CSVAPGLAGGPDTQYF
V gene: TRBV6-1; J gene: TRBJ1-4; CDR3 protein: CASIKRLGGGATNEKLFF
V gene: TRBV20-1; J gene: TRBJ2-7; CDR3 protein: CSATGTNGYEQYF
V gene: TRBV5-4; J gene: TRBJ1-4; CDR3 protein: CASSLMTGDKLFF
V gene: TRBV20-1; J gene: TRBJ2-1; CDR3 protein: CSAPRIDNEQFF
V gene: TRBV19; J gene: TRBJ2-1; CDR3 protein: CASSRPFEREQFF